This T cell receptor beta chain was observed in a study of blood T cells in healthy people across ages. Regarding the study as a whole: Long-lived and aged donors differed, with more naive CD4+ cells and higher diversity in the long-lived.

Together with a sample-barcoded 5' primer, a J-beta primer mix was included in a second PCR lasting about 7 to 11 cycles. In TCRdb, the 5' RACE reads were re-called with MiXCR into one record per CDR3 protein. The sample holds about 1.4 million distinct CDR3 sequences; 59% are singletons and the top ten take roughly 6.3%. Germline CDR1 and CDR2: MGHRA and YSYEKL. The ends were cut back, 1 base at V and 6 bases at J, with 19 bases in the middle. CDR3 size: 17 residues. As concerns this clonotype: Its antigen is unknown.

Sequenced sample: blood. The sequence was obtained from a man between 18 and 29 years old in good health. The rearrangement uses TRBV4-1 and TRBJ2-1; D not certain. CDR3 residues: CASSQGQETAALNEQFF. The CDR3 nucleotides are TGCGCCAGCAGCCAAGGCCAAGAGACTGCTGCCCTCAATGAGCAGTTCTTC.